This T cell receptor beta chain came from a study of blood T cell repertoires in COVID-19. The count of this clone is one. The V end lost 0 bases, the J end lost 0 bases, and 12 bases lay between the germline ends. This CDR3 has 17 residues. Germline CDR1 and CDR2: LGHDT and YNNKEL (reference sequence). How the authors handled the data: Amplifying reference gene primers gave estimates of nucleated cell counts. Repertoires were generated with immunoSEQ multiplex PCR, while TCRdb's copy carries only in-frame clones and drops some. V and J calls and clone size are those listed in that table; D and trimming were worked out from the DNA. The top ten clones hold approximately 1.5% of a sample with about 120,000 clones, around 83% of them seen once.

This TCR came from a man aged 35-49 years with acute or convalescent COVID-19. The sequencing input was peripheral blood. V usage is TRBV3-1 (or the pseudogene TRBV3-2) and J usage is TRBJ2-4; TRBD2 might be the D (5 bases). CDR3 loop: CASSQELEGIAKNIQYF. The CDR3 DNA is TGTGCCAGCAGCCAAGAATTAGAGGGAATAGCCAAAAACATTCAGTACTTC.